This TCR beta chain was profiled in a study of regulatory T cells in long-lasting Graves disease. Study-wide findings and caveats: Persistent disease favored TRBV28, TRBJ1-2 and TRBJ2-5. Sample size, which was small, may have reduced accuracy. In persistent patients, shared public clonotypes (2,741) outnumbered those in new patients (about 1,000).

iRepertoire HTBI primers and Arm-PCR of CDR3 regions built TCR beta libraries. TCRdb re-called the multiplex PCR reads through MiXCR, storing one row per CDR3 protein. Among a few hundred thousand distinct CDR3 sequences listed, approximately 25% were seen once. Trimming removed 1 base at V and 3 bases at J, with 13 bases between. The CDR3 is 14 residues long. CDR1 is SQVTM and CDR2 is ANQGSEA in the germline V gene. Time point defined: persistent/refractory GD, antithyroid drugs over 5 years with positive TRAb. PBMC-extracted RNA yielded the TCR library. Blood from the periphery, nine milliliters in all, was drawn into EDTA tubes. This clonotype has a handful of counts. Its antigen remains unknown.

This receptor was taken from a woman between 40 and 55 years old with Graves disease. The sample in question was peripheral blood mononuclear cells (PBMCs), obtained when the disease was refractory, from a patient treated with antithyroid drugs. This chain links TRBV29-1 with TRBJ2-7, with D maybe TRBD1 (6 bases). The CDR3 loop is CSVEGTEEDYEQYF. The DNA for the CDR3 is TGCAGCGTTGAAGGGACAGAGGAGGACTACGAGCAGTACTTC.